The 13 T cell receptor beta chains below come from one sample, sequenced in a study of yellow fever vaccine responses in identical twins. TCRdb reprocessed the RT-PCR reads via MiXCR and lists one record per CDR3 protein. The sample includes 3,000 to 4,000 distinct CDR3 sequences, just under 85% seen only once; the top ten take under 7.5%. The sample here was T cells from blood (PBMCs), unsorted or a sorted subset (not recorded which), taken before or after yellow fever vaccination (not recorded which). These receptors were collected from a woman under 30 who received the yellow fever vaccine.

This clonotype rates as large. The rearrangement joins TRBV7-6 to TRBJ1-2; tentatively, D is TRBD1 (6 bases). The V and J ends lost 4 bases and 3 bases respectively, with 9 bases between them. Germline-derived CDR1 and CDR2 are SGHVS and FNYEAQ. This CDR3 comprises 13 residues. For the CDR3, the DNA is TGTGCCAGCAGCTATGGACAGTACTATGGCTACACCTTC. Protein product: CASSYGQYYGYTF.

This CDR3 reads CASSLDDEQFF. The CDR3 DNA reads as TGCGCCAGCAGCTTGGATGATGAGCAGTTCTTC. The J gene is TRBJ2-1, the V gene TRBV5-1; D gene uncertain. Trimming left V 0 bases short and J 8 bases short, with 3 bases between. The CDR3 totals 11 residues. Germline V gene data show CDR1 as SGHRS and CDR2 as YFSETQ.

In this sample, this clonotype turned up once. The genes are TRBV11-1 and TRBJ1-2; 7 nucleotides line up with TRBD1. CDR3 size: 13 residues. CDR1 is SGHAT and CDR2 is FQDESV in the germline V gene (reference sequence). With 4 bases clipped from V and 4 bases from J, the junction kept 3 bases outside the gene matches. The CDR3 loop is CASSSGTAYGYTF. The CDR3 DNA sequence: TGTGCCAGCAGCTCCGGGACAGCCTATGGCTACACCTTC.

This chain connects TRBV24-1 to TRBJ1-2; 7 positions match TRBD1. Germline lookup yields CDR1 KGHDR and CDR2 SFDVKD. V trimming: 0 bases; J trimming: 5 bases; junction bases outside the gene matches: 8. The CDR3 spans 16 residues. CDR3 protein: CATSDLDSGGLYGYTF. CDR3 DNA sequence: TGTGCCACCAGTGATTTGGATTCAGGGGGTCTTTATGGCTACACCTTC.

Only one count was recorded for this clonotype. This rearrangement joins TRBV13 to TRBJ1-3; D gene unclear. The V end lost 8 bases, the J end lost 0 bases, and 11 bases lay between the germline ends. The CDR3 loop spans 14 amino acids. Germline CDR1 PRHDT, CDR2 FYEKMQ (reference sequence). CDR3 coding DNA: TGTGCCAGCGACGGTGGGTTCTCTGGAAACACCATATATTTT. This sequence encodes CASDGGFSGNTIYF.

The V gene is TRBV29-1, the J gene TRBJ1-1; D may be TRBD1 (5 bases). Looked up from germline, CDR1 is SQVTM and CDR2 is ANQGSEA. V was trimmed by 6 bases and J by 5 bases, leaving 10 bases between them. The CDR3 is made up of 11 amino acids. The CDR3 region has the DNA TGCAGCGTAGGACGGGGGACTGAAGCTTTCTTT. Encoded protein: CSVGRGTEAFF.

As DNA, the CDR3 is TGTGCCACCAGCAACGTTCAGGGGCTTGTGGAGACCCAGTACTTC. Amino acid sequence: CATSNVQGLVETQYF. The chain has TRBV15 and TRBJ2-5; the D gene is possibly TRBD1 (6 bases). Germline V gene data show CDR1 as LNHNV and CDR2 as YYDKDF (reference sequence). V was clipped by 4 bases and J by 5 bases, with 17 bases between them. This CDR3 is built from 15 residues.

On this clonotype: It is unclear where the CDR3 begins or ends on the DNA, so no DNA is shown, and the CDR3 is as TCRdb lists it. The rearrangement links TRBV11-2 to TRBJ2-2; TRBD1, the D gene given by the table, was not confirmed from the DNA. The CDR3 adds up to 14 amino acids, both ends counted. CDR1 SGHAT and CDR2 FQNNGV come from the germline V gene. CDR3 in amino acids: CASSSNRVEELFFF.

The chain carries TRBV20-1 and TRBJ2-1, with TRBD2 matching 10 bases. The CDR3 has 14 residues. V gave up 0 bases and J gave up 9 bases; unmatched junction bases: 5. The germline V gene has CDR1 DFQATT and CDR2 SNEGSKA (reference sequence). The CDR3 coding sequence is TGCAGTGCTAGAGATCTAGCGGGAGTTGGTGAGCAGTTCTTC. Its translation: CSARDLAGVGEQFF.

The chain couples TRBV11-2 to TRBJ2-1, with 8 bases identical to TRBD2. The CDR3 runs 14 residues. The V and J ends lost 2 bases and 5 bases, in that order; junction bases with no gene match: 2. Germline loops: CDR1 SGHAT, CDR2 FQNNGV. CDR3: CASSLLTSDNEQFF. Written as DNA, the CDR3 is TGTGCCAGCAGCTTACTGACTAGCGACAATGAGCAGTTCTTC.

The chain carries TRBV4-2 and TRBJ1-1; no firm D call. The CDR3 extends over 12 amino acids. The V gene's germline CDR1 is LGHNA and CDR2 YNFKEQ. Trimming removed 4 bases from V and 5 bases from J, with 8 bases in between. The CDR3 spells CASSLGDTEAFF. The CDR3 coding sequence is TGTGCCAGCAGCCTAGGAGATACTGAAGCTTTCTTT.

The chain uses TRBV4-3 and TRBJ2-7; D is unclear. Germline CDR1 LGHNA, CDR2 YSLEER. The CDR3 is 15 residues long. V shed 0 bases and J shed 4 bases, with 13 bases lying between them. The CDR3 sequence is CASSQDVSGSYEQYF. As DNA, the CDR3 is TGCGCCAGCAGCCAAGATGTGTCTGGATCTTACGAGCAGTACTTC.

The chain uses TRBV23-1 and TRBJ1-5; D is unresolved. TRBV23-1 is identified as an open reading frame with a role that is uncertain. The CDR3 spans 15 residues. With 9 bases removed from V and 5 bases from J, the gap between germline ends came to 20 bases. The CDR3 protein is CASPQRRAEDQPQHF. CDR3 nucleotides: TGCGCCAGTCCCCAAAGAAGGGCAGAAGATCAGCCCCAGCATTTT.